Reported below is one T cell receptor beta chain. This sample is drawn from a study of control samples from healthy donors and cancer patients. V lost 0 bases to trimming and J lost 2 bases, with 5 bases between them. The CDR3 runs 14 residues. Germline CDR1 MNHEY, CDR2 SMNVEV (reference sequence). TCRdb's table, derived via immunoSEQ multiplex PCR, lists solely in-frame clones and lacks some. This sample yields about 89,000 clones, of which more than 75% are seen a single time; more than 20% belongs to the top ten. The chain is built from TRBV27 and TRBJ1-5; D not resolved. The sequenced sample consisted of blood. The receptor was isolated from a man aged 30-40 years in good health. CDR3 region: CASSLSGGNQPQHF. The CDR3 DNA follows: TGTGCCAGCAGTTTATCCGGGGGCAATCAGCCCCAGCATTTT.